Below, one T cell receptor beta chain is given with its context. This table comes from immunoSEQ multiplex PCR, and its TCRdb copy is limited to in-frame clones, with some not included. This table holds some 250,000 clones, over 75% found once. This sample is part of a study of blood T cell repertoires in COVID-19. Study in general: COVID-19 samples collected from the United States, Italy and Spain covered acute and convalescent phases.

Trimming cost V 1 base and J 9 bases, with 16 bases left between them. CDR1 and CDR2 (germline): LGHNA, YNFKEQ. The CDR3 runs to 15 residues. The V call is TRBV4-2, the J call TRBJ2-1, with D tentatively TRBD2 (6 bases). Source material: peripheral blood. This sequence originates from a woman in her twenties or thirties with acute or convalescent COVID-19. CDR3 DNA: TGTGCCAGCAGCCAAGTTGGCGGGACGGGTCCTGAGCAGTTCTTC. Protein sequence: CASSQVGGTGPEQFF.